Below are 5 T cell receptor beta chains sequenced from a single sample in a study of cytomegalovirus exposure and HLA in healthy donors. The PCR had 60 Vbeta and 13 Jbeta primers. Profiling relied on immunoSEQ multiplex PCR, and the TCRdb table lists in-frame clones only, not all of them. This sample has roughly 150,000 clones, with around 78% found just once. Sequencing was carried out using PBMCs. The receptors here all came from a woman aged 40-49 years in good health and CMV-seropositive.

This clone was counted between two and nine times. The junction shows a germline mismatch at one end, possibly a read error. The chain combines TRBV28 with TRBJ1-2, with D unresolved. Germline CDR1 and CDR2: MDHEN and SYDVKM. The CDR3 is 14 residues long. This CDR3 is CASSPSSSPVFLVF. The CDR3 bases are TGTGCCAGCAGTCCCTCATCTAGTCCAGTCTTCTTGGTCTTC.

The V call is TRBV21-1, the J call TRBJ1-4; the table's TRBD1 call for D was not verified on the DNA. TRBV21-1 is marked as a pseudogene. This CDR3 has 19 residues. For the CDR3, the DNA is TGTGCCAGCAGCCTCGCCCGGGACAGGGTACGAATCGGGAATGAAAAACTGTTTTTT. It yields the protein CASSLARDRVRIGNEKLFF.

The chain carries TRBV9 and TRBJ1-1; tentative D call: TRBD1 (5 bases). Germline V gives CDR1 SGDLS, CDR2 YYNGEE. There are 19 residues in the CDR3. V lost 0 bases and J 4 bases, leaving 25 bases between the germline ends. The CDR3 DNA reads as TGTGCCAGCAGCGTAGGCCTCCAGGGTTTTCAAGGGTTGGGCACTGAAGCTTTCTTT. Encoded protein: CASSVGLQGFQGLGTEAFF.

The DNA for the CDR3 is TGTGCCAGCAGCCAAGCAGATACTAACTATGGCTACACCTTC. It yields the protein CASSQADTNYGYTF. The V call is TRBV4-2, the J call TRBJ1-2; D uncertain. CDR1 LGHNA and CDR2 YNFKEQ come from the germline V gene. Trimming shortened V by 1 base and J by 0 bases, and 6 bases separated the two germline ends. This CDR3 region has 14 residues.

In its sample, this clone was seen once. The V and J genes are TRBV29-1 and TRBJ1-2; D unclear. In germline, CDR1 is SQVTM, CDR2 ANQGSEA. The length of the CDR3 is 13 residues. The V gene lost 8 bases and the J gene lost 0 bases, with 13 bases spanning the gap. The CDR3 reads CSSLAGANYGYTF. The CDR3 DNA sequence: TGCAGCTCCCTGGCGGGAGCTAACTATGGCTACACCTTC.